This passage covers 28 T cell receptor beta chains from one sample sequenced in a study of blood T cells in healthy people across ages. Together with a sample-barcoded 5' primer, a J-beta primer mix was included in a second PCR lasting roughly 6 to 12 cycles. TCRdb analysed the 5' RACE reads with MiXCR anew, one entry per CDR3 protein. Of about 800,000 distinct CDR3 sequences listed, approximately 25% were seen once; the top ten hold more than 3%. The sample was also reused in another study, on T cells of mothers and their children.

The sequenced material came from blood. These receptor sequences come from a boy aged 5 to 17 in good health.

This clonotype has only a few counts. The V and J genes are TRBV9 and TRBJ1-1; 8 positions agree with TRBD1. The junction had 10 bases not matched to a gene; V was cut back by 0 bases and J by 6 bases. The CDR3 length is 16 residues. Germline V lookup: CDR1 SGDLS, CDR2 YYNGEE. The CDR3 DNA follows: TGTGCCAGCAGCGTAGACCCGGACAGGGTGGGCCCTGAAGCTTTCTTT. Translation gives CASSVDPDRVGPEAFF.

The chain couples TRBV6-2 or TRBV6-3 to TRBJ2-5; TRBD1 aligns across 8 bases. The assigned J gene may be wrong: the sequence end matches TRBJ2-7 better. CDR3 length: 14 amino acids. In germline, CDR1 is MNHEY, CDR2 SVGEGT. The CDR3 reads CASSYPLTGDEQYF. The DNA for the CDR3 is TGTGCCAGCAGTTACCCTCTGACAGGGGACGAGCAGTACTTC.

V is TRBV18 and J is TRBJ2-5; 9 nucleotides align to TRBD2. With 6 bases clipped from V and 4 bases from J, the junction kept 9 bases outside the gene matches. Germline CDR1 KGHSH, CDR2 LQKENI. The CDR3 runs 15 residues. CDR3 residues: CASSPGSGGRETQYF. In DNA, the CDR3 is TGTGCCAGCTCCCCCGGAAGCGGGGGGAGAGAGACCCAGTACTTC. Based on the CDR3 plus reference TRBV18 and TRBJ2-5, the full variable domain is NAGVMQNPRHLVRRRGQEARLRCSPMKGHSHVYWYRQLPEEGLKFMVYLQKENIIDESGMPKERFSAEFPKEGPSILRIQQVVRGDSAAYFCASSPGSGGRETQYFGPGTRLLVL.

This clonotype showed up just a few times. V usage is TRBV6-2 or TRBV6-3 and J usage is TRBJ1-2, with D perhaps TRBD1 (6 bases). The CDR3 covers 13 residues. Germline assignment: CDR1 MNHEY and CDR2 SVGEGT. V lost 5 bases and J 3 bases, leaving 10 bases between the germline ends. The CDR3 DNA reads TGTGCCAGCAGTGCGACAGGCTACTATGGCTACACCTTC. Protein product: CASSATGYYGYTF.

This clonotype was found a few times. The CDR3 loop reads CASSRDRGGSPLHF. The CDR3 DNA follows: TGTGCCAGCAGCCGTGACAGGGGGGGTTCACCCCTCCACTTT. V gene TRBV7-9 combines with J gene TRBJ1-6; 9 bases are a match to TRBD1. V lost 5 bases to trimming and J lost 9 bases; unmatched junction nucleotides: 5. This CDR3 comprises 14 residues. Germline V gene sequence: CDR1 SEHNR, CDR2 FQNEAQ (reference sequence).

This chain uses TRBV27 with TRBJ2-1, with 7 nucleotides matching TRBD2. The length of the CDR3 is 13 residues. Germline assignment: CDR1 MNHEY and CDR2 SMNVEV (reference sequence). Trimming cost V 7 bases and J 9 bases; bases outside gene matches: 9. CDR3 loop: CASTSSGLGEQFF. The CDR3 DNA is TGTGCCAGCACTTCTAGCGGTCTCGGTGAGCAGTTCTTC.

J is TRBJ2-3 and V is TRBV4-3; D unresolved. Germline CDR1 and CDR2: LGHNA and YSLEER. The CDR3 loop spans 15 amino acids. Trimming pared 0 bases from V and 4 bases from J, leaving 11 bases between. The CDR3, as DNA: TGCGCCAGCAGCCAAGATCATCGGCGTCCAGATACGCAGTATTTT. Translated, it gives CASSQDHRRPDTQYF.

This clonotype appeared a few times. This chain links TRBV6-2 or TRBV6-3 with TRBJ2-3; D is ambiguous. V was clipped by 7 bases and J by 0 bases, with 14 bases between them. The CDR3 covers 15 residues. Germline V lookup: CDR1 MNHEY, CDR2 SVGEGT. CDR3 sequence reads: CASKTILGSTDTQYF. The CDR3 DNA sequence: TGTGCCAGCAAAACTATACTTGGGAGCACAGATACGCAGTATTTT.

This clonotype has only a few counts. The V call is TRBV12-3 or TRBV12-4, the J call TRBJ1-5, with 8 bases matching TRBD1. This CDR3 contains 15 residues. The V segment lost 6 bases and the J segment 7 bases; nucleotides outside the gene matches: 11. The CDR3: CASSRTGSPWQPQHF. The CDR3 nucleotides read TGTGCCAGCAGCCGGACAGGGTCCCCCTGGCAGCCCCAGCATTTT.

The CDR3 sequence is CASSPPGGDGETQYF. For the CDR3, the DNA is TGTGCCAGCAGCCCCCCGGGGGGCGATGGAGAGACCCAGTACTTC. The rearrangement uses TRBV11-2 and TRBJ2-7; TRBD2 might be the D (7 bases). The J call may be faulty, since TRBJ2-5 better matches the DNA end. The CDR3 length is 15 residues. Germline assignment: CDR1 SGHAT and CDR2 FQNNGV.

This clonotype was found many times. The rearrangement links TRBV29-1 to TRBJ2-1; TRBD1 aligns across 9 bases. CDR1 is SQVTM, CDR2 ANQGSEA, per germline. The CDR3 extends over 13 amino acids. V was pared by 7 bases and J by 5 bases, with 6 bases of the junction left unmatched. Here the CDR3 reads CSAAGQGNNEQFF. The CDR3 DNA is TGCAGCGCAGCGGGACAGGGTAACAATGAGCAGTTCTTC.

Only a few counts were recorded for this clonotype. V usage is TRBV7-2 and J usage is TRBJ1-3, with D tentatively TRBD1 (5 bases). The CDR3 has 17 amino acids. Trimming took 1 base from V and 0 from J, leaving 13 bases between them. Looked up from germline, CDR1 is SGHTA and CDR2 is FQGNSA. The DNA for the CDR3 is TGTGCCAGCAGCTTAGTTGGGACGGGGAGCTCTGGAAACACCATATATTTT. This gives the protein CASSLVGTGSSGNTIYF.

This clonotype turned up a few times. The chain employs TRBV20-1 and TRBJ2-5; a possible D gene is TRBD2 (5 bases). Near its end, the DNA agrees better with TRBJ2-7, so the J call may be wrong. Germline CDR1 reads DFQATT; CDR2 reads SNEGSKA (reference sequence). CDR3 length: 15 amino acids. CDR3 sequence: CSARDRGGFSYEQYF. CDR3 coding DNA: TGCAGTGCTAGAGATCGGGGTGGTTTCTCCTACGAGCAGTACTTC.

V is TRBV28 and J is TRBJ2-7, with D perhaps TRBD2 (5 bases). The length of the CDR3 is 14 residues. Trimming removed 4 bases at V and 2 bases at J, with 12 bases between. CDR1 is MDHEN, CDR2 SYDVKM, per germline. The CDR3 coding sequence is TGTGCCAGCAGTTCACTGGACGGGGCCTACGAGCAGTACTTC. Protein sequence: CASSSLDGAYEQYF.

This clonotype was counted only a few times. V gene TRBV5-6 combines with J gene TRBJ2-5; 10 nucleotides agree with TRBD2. The J segment lost 7 bases and the V segment lost 6 bases, leaving 6 bases of the junction unmatched. Germline CDR1 reads SGHDT; CDR2 reads YYEEEE. The CDR3 is 13 amino acids. DNA of the CDR3: TGTGCCAGCACCTTCGGGACTAGCGCGACCCAGTACTTC. Its translation: CASTFGTSATQYF.

The chain joins TRBV6-2 or TRBV6-3 to TRBJ2-1; tentative D call: TRBD1 (5 bases). The CDR3 has 14 residues. From germline, CDR1 is MNHEY and CDR2 SVGEGT. Trimming left V 8 bases short and J 5 bases short, with 16 bases between. The DNA for the CDR3 is TGTGCCAGCTCACCAGGGCAAGGGGACAATGAGCAGTTCTTC. Translated: CASSPGQGDNEQFF.

The J gene is TRBJ2-6, the V gene TRBV12-3 or TRBV12-4, with unresolved D. The V and J ends lost 2 bases and 2 bases respectively, with 7 bases between them. The CDR3 has 15 residues. The CDR3 nucleotides read TGTGCCAGCAGTTTAATTGGGACTGGGGCCAACGTCCTGACTTTC. Encoded protein: CASSLIGTGANVLTF.

The chain couples TRBV20-1 to TRBJ2-5; possibly TRBD2 for D (6 bases). Germline loops: CDR1 DFQATT, CDR2 SNEGSKA (reference sequence). The CDR3 is made up of 16 amino acids. Trimming cost V 0 bases and J 1 base, with 15 bases left between them. CDR3 residues: CSARDRIAALQETQYF. DNA of the CDR3: TGCAGTGCTAGAGATCGAATAGCGGCCCTCCAAGAGACCCAGTACTTC.

The chain employs TRBV9 and TRBJ2-5; either TRBD1 or TRBD2 may supply D (6 bases each). Deletions cut 0 bases from V and 3 bases from J, with 12 bases between. Germline V gene data show CDR1 as SGDLS and CDR2 as YYNGEE. CDR3 size: 15 residues. The DNA of the CDR3 is TGTGCCAGCAGCGTAGTGGGGGGCGCAGAAGAGACCCAGTACTTC. This gives the protein CASSVVGGAEETQYF.

This chain joins TRBV3-1 and TRBJ2-7; perhaps TRBD1 as D (7 bases). Trimming took off 0 bases at V and 0 bases at J, with 15 bases between the two ends. CDR1 LGHDT and CDR2 YNNKEL come from the germline V gene (reference sequence). This CDR3 spans 17 amino acids. The CDR3 region has the DNA TGTGCCAGCAGCCAAGATTTATGGGGGGACAGCTCCTACGAGCAGTACTTC. Translation gives CASSQDLWGDSSYEQYF.

This clonotype was found a few times. The chain carries TRBV9 and TRBJ2-1, with TRBD2 as a possible D gene (6 bases). Germline V gene sequence: CDR1 SGDLS, CDR2 YYNGEE. The CDR3 runs 15 residues. Trimming removed 0 bases at V and 0 bases at J, with 7 bases between. The CDR3 sequence: CASSVGGDSYNEQFF. CDR3 bases: TGTGCCAGCAGCGTAGGCGGGGACTCCTACAATGAGCAGTTCTTC.

This clonotype showed up just a few times. CDR3 sequence reads: CASSQWGQGAGEQFF. The CDR3 nucleotides are TGTGCCAGCAGCCAATGGGGGCAGGGGGCAGGTGAGCAGTTCTTC. The rearrangement uses TRBV6-1 and TRBJ2-1, with 8 bases identical to TRBD1. Germline CDR1 reads MNHNS; CDR2 reads SASEGT. The CDR3 has 15 residues. V was clipped by 6 bases and J by 9 bases; unmatched bases: 13.

This clonotype was seen only a few times. V usage is TRBV28 and J usage is TRBJ2-4, with 8 bases fitting TRBD1. The CDR3 sequence is 15 residues long. After removal of 5 bases from V and 5 bases from J, the junction contained 8 bases not matched to a gene. Germline assignment: CDR1 MDHEN and CDR2 SYDVKM. The DNA of the CDR3 is TGTGCCAGCAGTCTCACCGGGACAGGTCAAAACATTCAGTACTTC. The encoded protein is CASSLTGTGQNIQYF.

The chain has TRBV4-3 and TRBJ2-1; the D is unclear. The V gene's germline CDR1 is LGHNA and CDR2 YSLEER. The CDR3 spans 17 residues. The V end was cut by 0 bases, the J end by 0 bases, with 12 bases between. This CDR3 is CASSQDARGSSYNEQFF. CDR3 bases: TGCGCCAGCAGCCAAGATGCGAGAGGAAGCTCCTACAATGAGCAGTTCTTC.

This clonotype has more than one count but fewer than ten. This sequence joins TRBV4-3 and TRBJ1-2; D is undetermined. Germline lookup yields CDR1 LGHNA and CDR2 YSLEER. V lost 1 base and J 2 bases, leaving 11 bases between the germline ends. The length of the CDR3 is 15 residues. CDR3 in amino acids: CASSQVKTENYGYTF. Here the CDR3 DNA reads TGCGCCAGCAGCCAAGTTAAGACCGAGAACTATGGCTACACCTTC.

The chain employs TRBV4-3 and TRBJ1-2; D gene uncertain. Germline-derived CDR1 and CDR2 are LGHNA and YSLEER. The CDR3 runs to 15 residues. V was clipped by 1 base and J by 0 bases, with 9 bases between them. CDR3 in DNA: TGCGCCAGCAGCCAAGCAGAGGTACCTAACTATGGCTACACCTTC. Its protein product is CASSQAEVPNYGYTF.

CDR3: CASRSGTGATNEKLFF. Here the CDR3 DNA reads TGTGCCAGCAGGTCCGGGACAGGCGCCACTAATGAAAAACTGTTTTTT. This chain joins TRBV6-1 and TRBJ1-4, with 8 bases identical to TRBD1. V shed 6 bases and J 2 bases; nucleotides not matched to a gene: 8. The CDR3 extends over 16 amino acids. Germline-derived CDR1 and CDR2 are MNHNS and SASEGT.

This clonotype has more than one count but fewer than ten. The rearrangement joins TRBV12-3 or TRBV12-4 to TRBJ2-3; TRBD1 matches at 11 bases. The CDR3 is 16 amino acids. Unmatched junction bases numbered 4, after V lost 1 base and J lost 4 bases. CDR3 sequence reads: CASSLGTGGDADTQYF. The CDR3 nucleotides are TGTGCCAGCAGTTTAGGGACAGGGGGCGACGCAGATACGCAGTATTTT.